These T cell receptor beta chains were read from a single sample in a study of blood T cell repertoires in COVID-19. Here immunoSEQ multiplex PCR was the method, and the copy in TCRdb shows in-frame clones only, minus some. Of under 150,000 clones in the sample, about 80% are singletons; the top ten hold 9.7%. The sequenced material came from peripheral blood. Source of these receptors: a middle-aged man with active or convalescent COVID-19. The CDR3 runs from the conserved cysteine through the conserved F or W. D genes are given only for firm matches. Clone size is shown for a subset of rows, as once, few, many or a class of expanded clone.

j_call d_call v_call clone_size cdr3_nt cdr3_aa
TRBJ2-2 TRBD2 TRBV2 . TGTGCCAGCAATAGACTAGCGGGGACCGGGGAGCTGTTTTTT CASNRLAGTGELFF
TRBJ1-1 . TRBV9 . TGTGCCAGCAGCCCGACAGACACTGAAGCTTTCTTT CASSPTDTEAFF
TRBJ2-2 . TRBV7-9 . TGTGCCAGCAGCTTTCGACAGAACACCGGGGAGCTGTTTTTT CASSFRQNTGELFF
TRBJ1-1 TRBD1 TRBV5-1 . TGCGCCAGCAGGTTGACAGGGGGGACTGAAGCTTTCTTT CASRLTGGTEAFF
TRBJ1-5 . TRBV7-9 few TGTGCCAGCAGTAGGGGGTTCAGGCAGCCCCAGCATTTT CASSRGFRQPQHF
TRBJ2-1 . TRBV7-9 . TGTGCCAGCAGCCCTCGGACAAGACAGAATGAGCAGTTCTTC CASSPRTRQNEQFF
TRBJ2-3 . TRBV3-1/TRBV3-2 . TGTGCCAGCAGCTGGACAGATCAAGATACGCAGTATTTT CASSWTDQDTQYF
TRBJ1-2 . TRBV6-5 . TGTGCCAGCAGTTACTCCCCCCCGGGGAGAACCTATGGCTACACCTTC CASSYSPPGRTYGYTF
TRBJ2-1 TRBD1 TRBV10-3 . TGTGCCATCACGGGACAGGGTAATGAGCAGTTCTTC CAITGQGNEQFF
TRBJ2-3 . TRBV25-1 . TGTGCCAGCAGAAGCCCAGGTACAGATACGCAGTATTTT CASRSPGTDTQYF
TRBJ1-3 . TRBV7-9 . TGTGCCAGCAGCCCAAGCGAACACTCTGGAAACACCATATATTTT CASSPSEHSGNTIYF
TRBJ1-1 TRBD1 TRBV15 . TGTGCCACCAGCAGAGATTGGGACAGGGAAGCTTTCTTT CATSRDWDREAFF
TRBJ1-3 . TRBV19 few TGTGCCAGTAGTGCCCGGGACATCTCTGGAAACACCATATATTTT CASSARDISGNTIYF
TRBJ1-5 TRBD1 TRBV7-9 . TGTGCCAGCAGCCCTGGGACAGGCGGAGGGGTCAATCAGCCCCAGCATTTT CASSPGTGGGVNQPQHF
TRBJ2-7 TRBD1 TRBV5-1 . TGCGCCAGCAGCTTGCCCGGGACAGGAGTCTACGAGCAGTACTTC CASSLPGTGVYEQYF
TRBJ2-7 TRBD2 TRBV7-2 . TGTGCCAGCAGCGCAGCCGGGACTAGCGGTCTATACGAGCAGTACTTC CASSAAGTSGLYEQYF
TRBJ2-5 TRBD1 TRBV7-7 . TGTGCTAGCAGCATCGTGACTCAGGCCGGGACAGATTTGTACTTC CASSIVTQAGTDLYF
TRBJ1-2 . TRBV5-1 . TGCGCCAGCAGCCCCACGGGTAGGGGACTTAACTATGGCTACACCTTC CASSPTGRGLNYGYTF
TRBJ1-1 . TRBV12-3/TRBV12-4 . TGTGCCAGCAGTCAAGTACGGACTGAAGCTTTCTTT CASSQVRTEAFF
TRBJ2-5 . TRBV6-5 . TGTGCCAGCAGCCGGGCGGGGAATTCTGCAGAGACCCAGTACTTC CASSRAGNSAETQYF
TRBJ1-6 . TRBV3-1/TRBV3-2 . TGTGCCAGCAGCACCGCCCGGAGGAATTCACCCCTCCACTTT CASSTARRNSPLHF
TRBJ2-7 . TRBV7-9 . TGTGCCAGCAGCCAGAACGTCAACGAGCAGTACTTC CASSQNVNEQYF
TRBJ2-3 . TRBV5-1 . TGCGCCAGCAGCTCCGGGAAAGATACGCAGTATTTT CASSSGKDTQYF
TRBJ1-3 . TRBV10-3 . TGTGCCATCAGGGCTGTAGCTGGTAACACCATATATTTT CAIRAVAGNTIYF
TRBJ2-2 TRBD1 TRBV5-4 . TGTGCCAGCAGCTCGGACAGGGTTACCGGGGAGCTGTTTTTT CASSSDRVTGELFF
TRBJ1-1 . TRBV12-5 . TGTGCTACCACGAAGGGGGAGATAAACACTGAAGCTTTCTTT CATTKGEINTEAFF
TRBJ1-1 . TRBV15 . TGTGCCACCAGCAGAGCGGACACTGAAGCTTTCTTT CATSRADTEAFF
TRBJ2-2 . TRBV4-2 . TGTGCCAGCAGCCAAGACAGGGTTGAGGAGCTGTTTTTT CASSQDRVEELFF
TRBJ2-1 TRBD2 TRBV11-2 . TGTGCCAGCAGCTTAATCAGTGGGGCCCTAGCGGGGGGGCCGAATGAGCAGTTCTTC CASSLISGALAGGPNEQFF
TRBJ1-2 . TRBV4-3 . TGCGCCAGCAGCCAAGATTCGGGGGGTGCCTATGGCTACACCTTC CASSQDSGGAYGYTF
TRBJ2-7 TRBD1 TRBV7-9 . TGTGCCAGCAGCCCCCGGGACAGAGTCTACGAGCAGTACTTC CASSPRDRVYEQYF
TRBJ2-1 TRBD2 TRBV19 . TGTGCCAGTTTGGAGCGGGGGGGGACCCGGAGTTACAATGAGCAGTTCTTC CASLERGGTRSYNEQFF
TRBJ1-3 . TRBV9 . TGTGCCAGCAGCGTAGATCTGGACAGATTCTCTGGAAACACCATATATTTT CASSVDLDRFSGNTIYF
TRBJ2-1 . TRBV5-1 . TGCGCCAGCAGCTTGGTTTCGGGGGGCGCGGGCAATGAGCAGTTCTTC CASSLVSGGAGNEQFF
TRBJ2-5 TRBD2 TRBV27 . TGTGCCAGCAGTCTCCGACTAGCGGGGAGCGCGGAGACCCAGTACTTC CASSLRLAGSAETQYF
TRBJ2-7 . TRBV3-1/TRBV3-2 . TGTGCCAGCAGCCAACAGGGCGAGCAGTACTTC CASSQQGEQYF
TRBJ2-4 . TRBV7-2 medium-sized TGTGCCAGCAGCTTCACTAGTGGGAACATTCAGTACTTC CASSFTSGNIQYF
TRBJ1-5 TRBD1 TRBV19 . TGTGCCAGTAGTATAACCCAGGGGGCGTTAAATCAGCCCCAGCATTTT CASSITQGALNQPQHF
TRBJ2-7 . TRBV6-1 . TGTGCCAGCAGTGAATCGGCGGGATTTAGCTACGAGCAGTACTTC CASSESAGFSYEQYF
TRBJ2-7 . TRBV18 . TGTGCCAGCTCAAAGGAGGTAGAGCAGTACTTC CASSKEVEQYF
TRBJ1-2 . TRBV19 . TGTGCCAGTACCGGGGGGGGATCGCAGATCGTTAATGGCTACACCTTC CASTGGGSQIVNGYTF
TRBJ2-3 . TRBV11-3 . TGTGCCAGCAGCGGAACAGGGAACACAGATACGCAGTATTTT CASSGTGNTDTQYF
TRBJ2-2 . TRBV6-4 . TGTTTTCGACAGGCCACCGGGGAGCTGTTTTTT CFRQATGELFF
TRBJ1-2 . TRBV7-9 once TGTGCCAGCAGCTTAGGTTCGGGGGACGGTAACTATGGCTACACCTTC CASSLGSGDGNYGYTF
TRBJ2-2 TRBD2 TRBV7-3 . TGTGCCAGCAGCCCTCAGCAAGCGGGGTTCGGGGAGCTGTTTTTT CASSPQQAGFGELFF
TRBJ2-7 . TRBV29-1 . TGCAGCGTGGACCTCCAGGGAACCTACGAGCAGTACTTC CSVDLQGTYEQYF
TRBJ2-1 TRBD2 TRBV10-2 few TGCGCCAGCAGTCTAGCGGGGGGTTTATACAATGAGCAGTTCTTC CASSLAGGLYNEQFF
TRBJ2-3 TRBD2 TRBV5-4 . TGTGCCAGCAGCCCTCGGGGGGGAACGTCTAGCACAGATACGCAGTATTTT CASSPRGGTSSTDTQYF
TRBJ1-5 . TRBV4-3 . TGCGCCAGCAGCCAATCAGGGCAGGATCAGCCCCAGCATTTT CASSQSGQDQPQHF
TRBJ1-1 . TRBV7-3 . TGTGCCAGCAGCTTAGGGCATATGAACACTGAAGCTTTCTTT CASSLGHMNTEAFF
TRBJ2-1 . TRBV6-2/TRBV6-3 once TGTGCCAGCAGTTACTCGAGGGACTCTAGCCTGAATGAGCAGTTCTTC CASSYSRDSSLNEQFF
TRBJ1-2 . TRBV15 . TGTGCCACCAGCAGTTCCAGGGGCCAGCTCTATGGCTACACCTTC CATSSSRGQLYGYTF
TRBJ2-2 . TRBV5-1 . TGCGCCAGCAGCTTGGTGGCGGGGCCGAACACCGGGGAGCTGTTTTTT CASSLVAGPNTGELFF
TRBJ2-7 . TRBV6-6 . TGTGCCAGCAGTTACTCGACTCCGAGATCCTACGAGCAGTACTTC CASSYSTPRSYEQYF
TRBJ2-5 . TRBV5-5 . TGTGCCAGCAGCAACTTCGACAACCAAGAGACCCAGTACTTC CASSNFDNQETQYF
TRBJ1-5 TRBD1 TRBV6-2/TRBV6-3 . TGTGCCAGCAGCCCAGGGACAGGTCTCACGACCCAGCATTTT CASSPGTGLTTQHF
TRBJ2-3 . TRBV3-1/TRBV3-2 . TGTGCCAGCAGCCAAGTCGACGGGGCGCAGTATTTT CASSQVDGAQYF
TRBJ1-6 TRBD1 TRBV27 . TGTGCCACCCTCACGGGACAGCGGAGTTCACCCCTCCACTTT CATLTGQRSSPLHF
TRBJ2-5 . TRBV10-3 . TGTGCCATCAGTGATTCGGGGGTAGAGACCCAGTACTTC CAISDSGVETQYF
TRBJ1-3 . TRBV7-6 . TGTGCCAGCTCGCCAGACTCTGGAAACACCATATATTTT CASSPDSGNTIYF